The sequence of this T cell receptor (beta chain) was determined in a study of blood T cell repertoires in COVID-19 (dated by TCRdb to about 2020). About the study as a whole: Samples covering the acute and convalescent phases of COVID-19 were provided by collaborators in the United States, Italy and Spain. The prospective study material was composed of cDNA or gDNA derived from T cells, B-cell-depleted T cells, or PBMCs. The dataset comprised deeply sampled blood TCRbeta repertoires from subjects exposed to, actively infected with, or recovered from COVID-19. The repertoires were released in a freely available public database meant as a resource for research on the immune response to SARS-CoV-2. Samples were obtained from the ongoing ImmuneRACE study (first 160 participants) and from approximately 1,200 subjects provided by 6 global collaborators. A de-identified subject ID, COVID-19 status, age in years and sex were almost always included in the sample metadata. Where available, HLA class I and class II types were taken from metadata supplied by the sample provider and were not determined by assay-based typing.

Details on this clone: Which antigen it targets is not known. Base-call qualities are not available, and no considerably larger clone is one nucleotide away.

Another Seattle source contributed samples from volunteer blood donors who had recovered from COVID-19. Collaborating institutions collected whole blood in K2EDTA tubes following their own protocols. For TCRbeta analysis, collaborators shipped samples as frozen whole blood, isolated PBMCs, or DNA extracted from either of those sample types. The immunoSEQ Assay, a bias-controlled multiplex PCR, was used to amplify TCRbeta CDR3 regions from genomic DNA. The source study handled its data this way. Nucleated cell counts per sample were estimated from amplification of reference gene primers within the assay. To quantify the absolute abundance of each unique TCRbeta CDR3 rearrangement, sequence reads were collapsed and filtered. For each sample, productive Simpson clonality was calculated by taking the square root of Simpson's diversity index across productive rearrangements. Not all clones reach the TCRdb copy of this immuneACCESS table, which keeps in-frame sequences only. Checked studies attribute under half of the gap to unresolved V genes and leave the rest unexplained. Clone size and the V and J calls come from that table; the DNA yielded D and trimming. This sample is represented by about 250,000 clones; more than 75% of them were singletons. Together, the top ten hold 0.99% of the sample.

V is reduced by 5 bases and J by 3 bases, leaving a spacing of 12 bases between them. The CDR3 goes from the cysteine to the phenylalanine over 14 residues. Only the CDR3 portion is preserved as DNA: 42 bases, with reading frame beginning at the first base. From the germline V gene (reference sequence), CDR1 is MNHEY and CDR2 is SMNVEV. Here is what the overall study found, with its caveats: Clinical and demographic metadata were provided uncurated, with the amount varying by source and participant.

The sequenced sample consisted of peripheral blood. The V and J segments used are TRBV27 and TRBJ2-3, and perhaps TRBD2 as D gene, on 6 matching bases. The clonotype was recovered from a woman between 40 and 50 years old who had recovered from COVID-19. The sequenced DNA: TGTGCCAGCAGTCGGGGGAGTGGGACAGATACGCAGTATTTT. Its translation reads: CASSRGSGTDTQYF.